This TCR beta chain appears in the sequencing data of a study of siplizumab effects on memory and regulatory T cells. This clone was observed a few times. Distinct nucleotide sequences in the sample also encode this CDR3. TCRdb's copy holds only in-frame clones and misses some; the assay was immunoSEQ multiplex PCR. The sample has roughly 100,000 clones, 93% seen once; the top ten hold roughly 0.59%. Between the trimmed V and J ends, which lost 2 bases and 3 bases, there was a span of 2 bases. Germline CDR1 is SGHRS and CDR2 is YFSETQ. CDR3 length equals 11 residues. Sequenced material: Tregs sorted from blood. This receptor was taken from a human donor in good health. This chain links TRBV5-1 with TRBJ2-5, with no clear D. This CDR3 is CASSLKETQYF. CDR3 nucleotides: TGCGCCAGCAGCTTAAAAGAGACCCAGTACTTC.